The 27 T cell receptor beta chains below come from one sample, sequenced in a study of shared clonotypes between healthy human individuals. Some clones are missing from TCRdb's copy, which holds only in-frame ones; the method was immunoSEQ multiplex PCR. Among around 2.1 million clones listed, roughly 91% were seen once. CD8 cells classed as naive were CD45RO-negative and positively selected for CCR7, excluding terminally differentiated effector memory CD45RA+ cells. Sequencing used naive CD8+ T cells from PBMCs. The source is a man younger than 35 in good health. Some clones in this sample may be carry-over from other donors' samples.

The chain couples TRBV21-1 to TRBJ1-1. TRBV21-1 is a listed pseudogene. The CDR3 has 14 amino acids. CDR3 amino acids: CASSKLERNTEAFF. CDR3 DNA: TGTGCCAGCAGCAAACTAGAGAGAAACACTGAAGCTTTCTTT.

V usage is TRBV19 and J usage is TRBJ1-1, with a weak D call TRBD1 (6 bases). Trimming cost V 3 bases and J 1 base, with 9 bases left between them. The CDR3 sequence is 14 residues long. In germline, CDR1 is LNHDA, CDR2 SQIVND (reference sequence). CDR3 loop: CASSMTGTNTEAFF. The DNA of the CDR3 is TGTGCCAGTAGTATGACAGGCACGAACACTGAAGCTTTCTTT.

This clone was recorded once. This chain links TRBV5-1 with TRBJ2-2; D is uncertain. Trimming cost V 6 bases and J 0 bases, with 15 bases left between them. Germline CDR1 and CDR2: SGHRS and YFSETQ. The CDR3 length is 16 residues. The CDR3 region is CASKWVGSSNTGELFF. The CDR3 DNA sequence: TGCGCCAGCAAATGGGTCGGGTCGTCGAACACCGGGGAGCTGTTTTTT.

The J gene is TRBJ2-2, the V gene TRBV4-1; the match to TRBD2 covers 7 bases. The germline CDR1 and CDR2 sequences are MGHRA and YSYEKL. V trimming: 1 base; J trimming: 7 bases; junction bases outside the gene matches: 3. CDR3 length: 14 residues. The CDR3 sequence: CASSQGTRGGELFF. For the CDR3, the DNA is TGCGCCAGCAGCCAAGGGACTAGAGGCGGGGAGCTGTTTTTT.

This clone was recorded once. The chain couples TRBV4-1 to TRBJ2-1, with 16 bases aligning to TRBD2. CDR3 size: 16 residues. Germline V gives CDR1 MGHRA, CDR2 YSYEKL. Losses at the gene ends were 0 bases for V and 13 bases for J; bases not matched to a gene: 6. The CDR3 DNA is TGCGCCAGCAGCCAAGAGCCGGGACTAGCGGGAGGGATACAGTTCTTC. The encoded protein is CASSQEPGLAGGIQFF.

Of note for this clone: Different DNA sequences within this sample yield the same CDR3. The chain uses TRBV6-5 and TRBJ2-3; TRBD2 is a possible D gene (6 bases). This CDR3 contains 14 residues. V dropped 2 bases and J dropped 0 bases, with 6 bases sitting between them. CDR1 and CDR2 (germline): MNHEY, SVGAGI. The CDR3 sequence: CASSYGGSTDTQYF. For the CDR3, the DNA is TGTGCCAGCAGTTACGGGGGGAGCACAGATACGCAGTATTTT.

The chain employs TRBV9 and TRBJ2-1; 9 bases are shared with TRBD2. The CDR3 covers 16 residues. The V segment lost 0 bases and the J segment 4 bases; nucleotides outside the gene matches: 5. Germline V gene lookup returns CDR1 SGDLS and CDR2 YYNGEE. CDR3 amino acids: CASSVGAGGLYNEQFF. The CDR3 DNA reads as TGTGCCAGCAGCGTAGGGGCGGGAGGGTTATACAATGAGCAGTTCTTC.

With regard to this clone: This sample also contains other DNA sequences that code for the same CDR3. V gene TRBV4-1 combines with J gene TRBJ2-7, with D uncertain. The CDR3 contains 12 residues. Deletions cut 1 base from V and 7 bases from J, with 8 bases between. CDR1 and CDR2 from the germline V gene are MGHRA and YSYEKL. DNA of the CDR3: TGCGCCAGCAGCCAAGGGGCACGAGAGCAGTACTTC. This codes for CASSQGAREQYF.

The V gene is TRBV7-3, the J gene TRBJ2-1; D uncertain. The CDR3 has 18 residues. Deletions cut 0 bases from V and 2 bases from J, with 17 bases between. The germline gives CDR1 SGHTA, CDR2 FQGTGA. DNA of the CDR3: TGTGCCAGCAGCTTAACGCGTCTGGATCAAATAGCCTACAATGAGCAGTTCTTC. Protein sequence: CASSLTRLDQIAYNEQFF.

The V gene is TRBV5-6, the J gene TRBJ2-7, with a possible D match to TRBD2 (6 bases). From germline, CDR1 is SGHDT and CDR2 YYEEEE. There are 15 residues in the CDR3. V was shortened by 3 bases and J by 5 bases, with 18 bases between the two germline ends. DNA for the CDR3: TGTGCCAGCAGCTACCCGGAGGGGACCCTCGACGAGCAGTACTTC. Residues: CASSYPEGTLDEQYF.

The gene calls are TRBV28 and TRBJ2-1; 10 bases map to TRBD2. Trimming cost V 6 bases and J 6 bases; bases outside gene matches: 8. The germline gives CDR1 MDHEN, CDR2 SYDVKM. This CDR3 has 15 residues. The CDR3 loop is CASSPGLAGVNEQFF. As DNA, the CDR3 is TGTGCCAGCAGCCCGGGGCTAGCGGGAGTCAATGAGCAGTTCTTC.

This chain connects TRBV4-2 to TRBJ2-1, with 10 bases that match TRBD2. Germline CDR1 is LGHNA and CDR2 is YNFKEQ. The CDR3 contains 15 residues. The V and J ends lost 2 bases and 7 bases, in that order; junction bases with no gene match: 5. In DNA form, the CDR3 reads TGTGCCAGCAGCCAACTAGCGGGAGCCGATAATGAGCAGTTCTTC. Translated, it gives CASSQLAGADNEQFF.

The chain uses TRBV19 and TRBJ1-2; no clear D gene. The V gene lost 3 bases and the J gene lost 1 base, with 15 bases spanning the gap. Germline CDR1 is LNHDA and CDR2 is SQIVND (reference sequence). This CDR3 has 16 amino acids. CDR3 in amino acids: CASSIGGRPLNYGYTF. CDR3 bases: TGTGCCAGTAGTATCGGTGGCAGACCTCTTAACTATGGCTACACCTTC. Using reference TRBV19 and TRBJ1-2 for the parts outside the CDR3, the full variable domain is DGGITQSPKYLFRKEGQNVTLSCEQNLNHDAMYWYRQDPGQGLRLIYYSQIVNDFQKGDIAEGYSVSREKKESFPLTVTSAQKNPTAFYLCASSIGGRPLNYGYTFGSGTRLTVV.

V usage is TRBV7-9 and J usage is TRBJ2-7; D gene unclear. This CDR3 comprises 15 residues. Trimming took off 6 bases at V and 3 bases at J, with 18 bases between the two ends. CDR1 SEHNR and CDR2 FQNEAQ come from the germline V gene (reference sequence). For the CDR3, the DNA is TGTGCCAGCAGTCTTGCTCCGGGCCTCAGCTACGAGCAGTACTTC. Translating gives CASSLAPGLSYEQYF. Looking up the rest from reference TRBV7-9 and TRBJ2-7 gives the full variable domain: DTGVSQNPRHKITKRGQNVTFRCDPISEHNRLYWYRQTLGQGPEFLTYFQNEAQLEKSRLLSDRFSAERPKGSFSTLEIQRTEQGDSAMYLCASSLAPGLSYEQYFGPGTRLTVT.

This chain joins TRBV27 and TRBJ2-3, with a possible D match to TRBD2 (5 bases). The ends were cut back, 4 bases at V and 8 bases at J, with 13 bases in the middle. The CDR3 contains 13 residues. Germline V gene lookup returns CDR1 MNHEY and CDR2 SMNVEV (reference sequence). The CDR3 loop is CASSSSLRGTQYF. The CDR3 coding sequence is TGTGCCAGCAGTTCTTCACTCCGGGGTACGCAGTATTTT.

This rearrangement joins TRBV29-1 to TRBJ2-7; D is unclear. The V gene's germline CDR1 is SQVTM and CDR2 ANQGSEA. The V and J ends lost 7 bases and 2 bases respectively, with 9 bases between them. The CDR3 has 11 residues. CDR3 sequence: CSARRAYEQYF. CDR3 nucleotides: TGCAGCGCCCGACGAGCCTACGAGCAGTACTTC.

The genes are TRBV6-1 and TRBJ2-7; 7 bases fit TRBD1. The CDR3 length is 15 residues. CDR1 and CDR2 (germline): MNHNS, SASEGT. V shed 5 bases and J 2 bases; nucleotides not matched to a gene: 9. This chain's CDR3 is CASSPRPTGPYEQYF. The CDR3 DNA sequence: TGTGCCAGCAGTCCCCGTCCGACAGGGCCCTACGAGCAGTACTTC.

This clone was picked up a small number of times. This CDR3 is also generated by other DNA sequences in the sample. The chain has TRBV29-1 and TRBJ2-7; 9 positions agree with TRBD2. Germline loops: CDR1 SQVTM, CDR2 ANQGSEA. Trimming took 7 bases from V and 3 from J; bases not matched to a gene: 4. CDR3 length equals 12 residues. The CDR3 sequence is CSALAGSYEQYF. In nucleotides, the CDR3 is TGCAGCGCTCTAGCGGGGAGCTACGAGCAGTACTTC.

A remark on this clone: The same CDR3 arises from other DNA sequences in this sample as well. The J gene is TRBJ2-7, the V gene TRBV7-9; 7 bases agree with TRBD1. CDR1 is SEHNR, CDR2 FQNEAQ, per germline (reference sequence). Trimming took 5 bases from V and 2 from J; bases not matched to a gene: 6. There are 14 residues in the CDR3. This CDR3 reads CASSNRDSPYEQYF. CDR3 DNA sequence: TGTGCCAGCAGCAACCGGGACAGTCCCTACGAGCAGTACTTC.

In this sample, this clone turned up once. The rearrangement uses TRBV27 and TRBJ2-1; 14 bases are a match to TRBD2. Trimming at V came to 5 bases and at J to 5 bases, leaving 5 bases not matched to a gene. The CDR3 length is 16 residues. CDR1 and CDR2 (germline): MNHEY, SMNVEV (reference sequence). CDR3 region: CASSPGTSGSNNEQFF. CDR3 nucleotide sequence: TGTGCCAGCAGTCCTGGGACTAGCGGGAGTAACAATGAGCAGTTCTTC.

The gene calls are TRBV28 and TRBJ1-2; 7 bases map to TRBD1. Germline lookup yields CDR1 MDHEN and CDR2 SYDVKM. The CDR3 is 16 amino acids. With V trimmed by 5 bases and J by 6 bases, 15 bases remained unmatched. CDR3 DNA: TGTGCCAGCAGTCCAAGGACAGGAACGGTCGTCGATGGCTACACCTTC. Translated, it gives CASSPRTGTVVDGYTF.

The rearrangement uses TRBV15 and TRBJ1-1; no clear D gene. The CDR3 loop spans 13 amino acids. V gave up 8 bases and J gave up 0 bases, with 10 bases separating them. CDR1 and CDR2 from the germline V gene are LNHNV and YYDKDF (reference sequence). In DNA form, the CDR3 reads TGTGCCACCGGCCCGGGTCTGAACACTGAAGCTTTCTTT. Protein product: CATGPGLNTEAFF.

The rearrangement uses TRBV10-3 and TRBJ2-7, with a tentative D call TRBD1 (6 bases). CDR1 ENHRY and CDR2 SYGVKD come from the germline V gene. Trimming stripped 10 bases from V and 1 base from J, with 17 bases between. The CDR3 is 14 amino acids. The CDR3 DNA follows: TGTGCCACGGCCCTGGACAGTGTATCCTACGAGCAGTACTTC. Translating gives CATALDSVSYEQYF.

This chain links TRBV7-7 with TRBJ2-1; 8 nucleotides agree with TRBD1. The V segment lost 5 bases and the J segment 8 bases; nucleotides outside the gene matches: 8. The CDR3 runs 14 residues. Germline CDR1 and CDR2: SSHAT and FNYEAQ (reference sequence). CDR3 sequence reads: CASSPGQGRDEQFF. In DNA form, the CDR3 reads TGTGCCAGCAGCCCCGGACAGGGTAGGGATGAGCAGTTCTTC.

DNA of the CDR3: TGTGCCAGCAGCTTAGCGATGGGGGGCTGGGAGCAGTACTTC. This translates into CASSLAMGGWEQYF. The V and J genes are TRBV7-9 and TRBJ2-7; D tentatively reads TRBD1 or TRBD2 (6 bases each). V was cut by 0 bases and J by 7 bases, with 13 bases left in between. The CDR3 is 14 amino acids. Germline V lookup: CDR1 SEHNR, CDR2 FQNEAQ (reference sequence).

The chain carries TRBV25-1 and TRBJ1-1, with 7 nucleotides matching TRBD1. Germline CDR1 MGHDK, CDR2 SYGVNS. The CDR3 totals 15 residues. Unmatched junction bases numbered 6, after V lost 5 bases and J lost 0 bases. The CDR3 DNA reads TGTGCCAGCAGTCCCTGGGACAGCCTGAACACTGAAGCTTTCTTT. This gives the protein CASSPWDSLNTEAFF. Using reference TRBV25-1 and TRBJ1-1 for the parts outside the CDR3, the full variable domain is EADIYQTPRYLVIGTGKKITLECSQTMGHDKMYWYQQDPGMELHLIHYSYGVNSTEKGDLSSESTVSRIRTEHFPLTLESARPSHTSQYLCASSPWDSLNTEAFFGQGTRLTVV.

The chain combines TRBV10-3 with TRBJ2-7, with 10 bases aligning to TRBD1. J gave up 3 bases and V 6 bases, and 5 bases lay outside the gene matches. Germline CDR1 and CDR2: ENHRY and SYGVKD. The CDR3 is made up of 14 amino acids. The CDR3 DNA follows: TGTGCCATCAGCGAGGGACAGGGGATCTACGAGCAGTACTTC. Its protein is CAISEGQGIYEQYF.